Each of the 8 T cell receptor beta chains below was sequenced from the same sample in a study of neoadjuvant anti-PD-1 for oral cavity cancer. Profiling relied on immunoSEQ multiplex PCR, and the TCRdb table lists in-frame clones only, not all of them. Of over 11,000 clones listed, about two thirds are singletons. This specimen was PBMCs, taken before nivolumab (anti-PD-1) treatment. The receptors derive from a person between 40 and 85 years old with oral cavity squamous cell carcinoma.

The chain uses TRBV30 and TRBJ1-2, with 7 bases fitting TRBD1. Germline CDR1 and CDR2: GTSNPN and SVGIG (reference sequence). The length of the CDR3 is 14 residues. Trimming at V came to 2 bases and at J to 7 bases, leaving 10 bases not matched to a gene. The CDR3: CAWSSRGHQGGYTF. As DNA, the CDR3 is TGTGCCTGGAGTTCAAGGGGGCATCAGGGTGGCTACACCTTC.

Concerning this clone: The sample has other DNA sequences that encode this CDR3 too. The chain is built from TRBV6-5 and TRBJ1-1; a weak D match, TRBD1 (6 bases). Trimming cost V 7 bases and J 1 base, with 13 bases left between them. Germline V gives CDR1 MNHEY, CDR2 SVGAGI. This CDR3 has 14 amino acids. The CDR3 loop is CASNRAMPNTEAFF. The CDR3 DNA reads as TGTGCCAGCAACAGGGCTATGCCGAACACTGAAGCTTTCTTT.

This clone turned up a few times. The chain joins TRBV18 to TRBJ1-1; D remains ambiguous. In germline, CDR1 is KGHSH, CDR2 LQKENI. The length of the CDR3 is 14 residues. Trimming shortened V by 6 bases and J by 1 base, and 12 bases separated the two germline ends. The CDR3: CASSRDVGNTEAFF. For the CDR3, the DNA is TGTGCCAGCTCTCGTGACGTGGGGAACACTGAAGCTTTCTTT.

The genes are TRBV20-1 and TRBJ2-3; D might be TRBD1 or TRBD2, each matching 6 bases. The CDR3 is made up of 11 amino acids. Per the germline V gene, CDR1 is DFQATT and CDR2 is SNEGSKA (reference sequence). The CDR3 region is CRGGNADTQYF. CDR3 coding DNA: TGCAGAGGGGGGAACGCAGATACGCAGTATTTT.

This rearrangement joins TRBV7-9 to TRBJ1-5; maybe TRBD1 (5 bases). Germline loops: CDR1 SEHNR, CDR2 FQNEAQ (reference sequence). The CDR3 length is 15 residues. Between the trimmed V and J ends, which lost 5 bases and 3 bases, there was a span of 14 bases. The CDR3: CASSPQGTLNQPQHF. DNA of the CDR3: TGTGCCAGCAGCCCTCAGGGAACCCTCAATCAGCCCCAGCATTTT. The complete variable domain, with remaining parts taken from reference TRBV7-9 and TRBJ1-5, reads DTGVSQNPRHKITKRGQNVTFRCDPISEHNRLYWYRQTLGQGPEFLTYFQNEAQLEKSRLLSDRFSAERPKGSFSTLEIQRTEQGDSAMYLCASSPQGTLNQPQHFGDGTRLSIL.

The chain carries TRBV25-1 and TRBJ1-2; D possibly corresponds to TRBD1 (5 bases). Deletions cut 5 bases from V and 7 bases from J, with 8 bases between. The germline CDR1 and CDR2 sequences are MGHDK and SYGVNS. There are 11 residues in the CDR3. CDR3 sequence reads: CASSWGRGYTF. The CDR3 nucleotides are TGTGCCAGCAGTTGGGGCCGTGGCTACACCTTC.

The V and J genes are TRBV6-5 and TRBJ1-2; 8 bases map to TRBD1. This CDR3 has 14 residues. V trimming: 5 bases; J trimming: 4 bases; junction bases outside the gene matches: 6. Germline loops: CDR1 MNHEY, CDR2 SVGAGI. In nucleotides, the CDR3 is TGTGCCAGCAGTAGGGACAGGATTATCTATGGCTACACCTTC. It specifies CASSRDRIIYGYTF.

V is TRBV7-9 and J is TRBJ1-3; D uncertain. Between the trimmed V and J ends, which lost 5 bases and 4 bases, there was a span of 12 bases. There are 14 residues in the CDR3. Germline CDR1 SEHNR, CDR2 FQNEAQ (reference sequence). The DNA of the CDR3 is TGTGCCAGCAGCATTAGGGCCGTCGGAAACACCATATATTTT. It codes for CASSIRAVGNTIYF. Drawing the rest from reference TRBV7-9 and TRBJ1-3, the complete variable domain is DTGVSQNPRHKITKRGQNVTFRCDPISEHNRLYWYRQTLGQGPEFLTYFQNEAQLEKSRLLSDRFSAERPKGSFSTLEIQRTEQGDSAMYLCASSIRAVGNTIYFGEGSWLTVV.